What follows describes a single T cell receptor beta chain. Distinct nucleotide sequences in the sample also encode this CDR3. This sample is part of a study of shared T cell receptors in the human thymus. The method was immunoSEQ multiplex PCR; TCRdb's version includes in-frame clones alone and lacks a portion of them. The sample has roughly 710,000 clones, roughly 85% seen once; the top ten hold under 0.012%. The CDR3 length is 12 residues. With 4 bases removed from V and 7 bases from J, the gap between germline ends came to 5 bases. Germline loops: CDR1 SGHTA, CDR2 FQGNSA. This sample also appeared in a second study, on human thymus T cells. From that paper: Corrective surgery for congenital heart defects was being performed on the healthy Finnish infants who were the donors. The thymus was resected at corrective cardiac surgery. Across thymic and blood repertoires, the usage of V and J genes appeared to be biased. Thymic repertoires overlap heavily among unrelated individuals, related research has reported.

The origin of this receptor is a girl less than two years old with a congenital heart defect. This rearrangement joins TRBV7-2 to TRBJ1-6, with D uncertain. Input material: thymocytes. The CDR3 reads CASSSVNSPLHF. The CDR3 nucleotides are TGTGCCAGCAGCTCAGTCAATTCACCCCTCCACTTT.